One and the same sample provided the 21 T cell receptor beta chains below, sequenced in a study of vaccination and CD4 T cells after COVID-19. Scientists ran DNA taken from cultured CD4+ T cells through the Oncomine TCR Beta short-read assay for sequencing. TCRdb re-called the PCR reads with MiXCR, one entry per CDR3 protein. The sample contains 20,000 to 25,000 distinct CDR3 sequences, about 62% of which appear only once. Antigen specificity for these receptors is unknown. The treatment here: approximately 11-day PBMC culture with coronavirus spike peptide pools or control peptides (ViraFEST assay). The input for sequencing was CD4+ T cells from blood, cultured in vitro, taken before SARS-CoV-2 vaccination. Receptors were obtained from a human donor who received a COVID-19 vaccine.

CDR3 protein: CASSQETQPSALAGGINTGELFF. The CDR3 bases are TGTGCCAGCAGCCAAGAGACCCAGCCAAGCGCACTAGCGGGGGGGATTAACACCGGGGAGCTGTTTTTT. The chain links TRBV4-2 to TRBJ2-2, with TRBD2 identical over 13 bases. The germline gives CDR1 LGHNA, CDR2 YNFKEQ. This CDR3 contains 23 residues. V was clipped by 0 bases and J by 2 bases; unmatched bases: 18.

This chain connects TRBV6-1 to TRBJ1-5; no definite D call. The V gene lost 9 bases and the J gene lost 2 bases, with 11 bases spanning the gap. The CDR3 has 13 residues. Germline loops: CDR1 MNHNS, CDR2 SASEGT. CDR3 protein: CASRIDGNQPQHF. For the CDR3, the DNA is TGTGCCAGTCGGATCGACGGCAATCAGCCCCAGCATTTT.

The J gene is TRBJ2-7, the V gene TRBV6-1, with D possibly matching TRBD1 (6 bases). V shed 4 bases and J shed 3 bases, with 19 bases lying between them. The CDR3 is 16 residues long. Germline V gene sequence: CDR1 MNHNS, CDR2 SASEGT. CDR3 DNA sequence: TGTGCCAGCAGTGGGGGAACAGGGCCGCGGTTCTACGAGCAGTACTTC. Protein sequence: CASSGGTGPRFYEQYF.

This clonotype turned up a few times. The chain couples TRBV7-9 to TRBJ1-2; TRBD1 might be the D (6 bases). CDR1 is SEHNR and CDR2 is FQNEAQ in the germline V gene (reference sequence). Trimming took off 0 bases at V and 3 bases at J, with 17 bases between the two ends. This CDR3 contains 17 residues. The CDR3 region has the DNA TGTGCCAGCAGCTTAGCGGGCGGGGGCCGGGGCCACTATGGCTACACCTTC. This encodes CASSLAGGGRGHYGYTF.

V gene TRBV5-6 combines with J gene TRBJ1-2; D not resolved. Germline CDR1 reads SGHDT; CDR2 reads YYEEEE. The V gene lost 2 bases and the J gene lost 4 bases, with 15 bases spanning the gap. The CDR3 is made up of 15 amino acids. CDR3 in DNA: TGTGCCAGCAGCTTTTACAGTGGAATTAGCTATGGCTACACCTTC. It encodes CASSFYSGISYGYTF.

The V gene is TRBV20-1, the J gene TRBJ2-3; 7 bases are a match to TRBD2. Trimming took 5 bases from V and 1 from J; bases not matched to a gene: 6. This CDR3 spans 14 amino acids. CDR1 and CDR2 from the germline V gene are DFQATT and SNEGSKA (reference sequence). The CDR3 reads CSAPEAGRTDTQYF. The CDR3 region has the DNA TGCAGTGCTCCCGAAGCGGGGCGCACAGATACGCAGTATTTT.

The chain links TRBV11-3 to TRBJ1-5; the D gene is possibly TRBD1 (6 bases). In germline, CDR1 is SGHNT, CDR2 YENEEA. Trimming stripped 5 bases from V and 9 bases from J, with 14 bases between. CDR3 length: 13 amino acids. This CDR3 reads CASSPGVWGPQHF. In DNA form, the CDR3 reads TGTGCCAGCAGCCCAGGGGTCTGGGGGCCCCAGCATTTT.

The chain joins TRBV6-1 to TRBJ1-2; 11 bases are shared with TRBD1. The germline V gene encodes CDR1 MNHNS and CDR2 SASEGT. Germline trimming cut 4 bases from V and 5 bases from J; bases unmatched to any gene: 6. The CDR3 contains 15 residues. The CDR3 DNA reads TGTGCCAGCAGTGCAGGGACAGGGGGTTGGTATGGCTACACCTTC. Amino acids: CASSAGTGGWYGYTF.

The chain has TRBV24-1 and TRBJ1-2; D is perhaps TRBD1 (5 bases). V gave up 4 bases and J gave up 1 base, with 12 bases separating them. CDR3 length: 15 residues. Germline V gene lookup returns CDR1 KGHDR and CDR2 SFDVKD. This CDR3 is CATSDPGTGNYGYTF. CDR3 DNA: TGTGCCACCAGTGACCCCGGGACGGGTAACTATGGCTACACCTTC.

The genes are TRBV10-2 and TRBJ2-5, with 11 bases identical to TRBD2. The CDR3 sequence is 15 residues long. V was clipped by 7 bases and J by 1 base; unmatched bases: 5. The germline gives CDR1 WSHSY, CDR2 SAAADI. The CDR3 sequence: CASNLAGGLQETQYF. CDR3 nucleotide sequence: TGCGCCAGCAATCTAGCGGGGGGCCTCCAAGAGACCCAGTACTTC.

The V and J genes are TRBV6-2 or TRBV6-3 and TRBJ1-6; the D is unclear. Trimming pared 1 base from V and 0 bases from J, leaving 7 bases between. Germline V CDR1 and CDR2: MNHEY, SVGEGT. This CDR3 is 16 amino acids long. CDR3 in amino acids: CASSYFGSSYNSPLHF. CDR3 coding DNA: TGTGCCAGCAGTTACTTTGGCAGCTCCTATAATTCACCCCTCCACTTT.

The chain carries TRBV7-8 and TRBJ1-1; D gene unclear. The length of the CDR3 is 14 residues. Trimming took 4 bases from V and 1 from J, leaving 10 bases between them. Per germline, CDR1 SGHVS and CDR2 FQNEAQ. This CDR3 reads CASSSWTGNTEAFF. CDR3 bases: TGTGCCAGCAGCTCTTGGACTGGGAACACTGAAGCTTTCTTT.

The V gene is TRBV25-1, the J gene TRBJ2-7, with D maybe TRBD2 (6 bases). The germline V gene has CDR1 MGHDK and CDR2 SYGVNS. This CDR3 comprises 14 residues. With 2 bases removed from V and 1 base from J, the gap between germline ends came to 9 bases. CDR3 sequence (DNA): TGTGCCAGCAGTGAAAACCGGGGGTCCTACGAGCAGTACTTC. Translating it yields CASSENRGSYEQYF.

This chain links TRBV27 with TRBJ2-1, with D possibly matching TRBD2 (6 bases). V was clipped by 2 bases and J by 1 base, with 6 bases between them. CDR3 length equals 14 residues. CDR1 is MNHEY and CDR2 is SMNVEV in the germline V gene (reference sequence). CDR3 region: CASSLAGSYNEQFF. CDR3 DNA sequence: TGTGCCAGCAGTTTAGCGGGGTCCTACAATGAGCAGTTCTTC.

J is TRBJ2-2 and V is TRBV20-1, with D perhaps TRBD2 (5 bases). With 1 base removed from V and 5 bases from J, the gap between germline ends came to 8 bases. This CDR3 region has 13 residues. Germline values: CDR1 DFQATT, CDR2 SNEGSKA (reference sequence). CDR3 region: CSARARGTGELFF. The DNA for the CDR3 is TGCAGTGCTAGAGCACGGGGTACCGGGGAGCTGTTTTTT.

This clonotype turned up a few times. CDR3 region: CATSRGDINTGELFF. The CDR3 bases are TGTGCCACCAGCAGAGGGGACATTAACACCGGGGAGCTGTTTTTT. The chain is built from TRBV15 and TRBJ2-2; TRBD1 is a possible D gene (6 bases). CDR1 is LNHNV and CDR2 is YYDKDF in the germline V gene (reference sequence). The CDR3 runs 15 residues. Trimming took 1 base from V and 2 from J, leaving 8 bases between them.

This clonotype was seen a few times. The V call is TRBV20-1, the J call TRBJ1-2; 9 bases fit TRBD1. Germline V CDR1 and CDR2: DFQATT, SNEGSKA (reference sequence). V shed 6 bases, J shed 4 bases, and the junction held 9 bases outside the gene matches. This CDR3 is built from 14 residues. The CDR3 region is CSATHDRGGYGYTF. CDR3 nucleotide sequence: TGCAGTGCCACCCATGACAGGGGGGGCTATGGCTACACCTTC.

This clonotype was detected once. The chain couples TRBV6-2 or TRBV6-3 to TRBJ1-5, with D possibly being TRBD1 (5 bases). The CDR3 totals 15 residues. The ends were cut back, 8 bases at V and 5 bases at J, with 19 bases in the middle. CDR1 is MNHEY and CDR2 is SVGEGT in the germline V gene. DNA of the CDR3: TGTGCCAGCGTTCTCCGGGGCAGGGAACATCAGCCCCAGCATTTT. Its protein is CASVLRGREHQPQHF.

The chain is built from TRBV7-2 and TRBJ2-3, with 8 nucleotides matching TRBD2. This CDR3 spans 15 amino acids. V was pared by 3 bases and J by 1 base, with 3 bases of the junction left unmatched. Germline lookup yields CDR1 SGHTA and CDR2 FQGNSA. The CDR3 DNA reads as TGTGCCAGCAGCTTCGGCGGGGGGCGCACAGATACGCAGTATTTT. It is translated as CASSFGGGRTDTQYF.

V and J are TRBV6-5 and TRBJ1-3; D gene ambiguous. The CDR3 runs 15 residues. V lost 0 bases to trimming and J lost 4 bases, with 10 bases between them. Germline assignment: CDR1 MNHEY and CDR2 SVGAGI. DNA of the CDR3: TGTGCCAGCAGTTACTCCTATGGTACCGGAAACACCATATATTTT. Protein sequence: CASSYSYGTGNTIYF.

The chain uses TRBV20-1 and TRBJ1-6; D not certain. Germline V lookup: CDR1 DFQATT, CDR2 SNEGSKA (reference sequence). The V end was cut by 1 base, the J end by 7 bases, with 8 bases between. The CDR3 covers 13 residues. CDR3 loop: CSARVQLNSPLHF. For the CDR3, the DNA is TGCAGTGCTAGAGTACAGCTGAATTCACCCCTCCACTTT.